This TCR beta chain was captured in a study of follicular helper T cells after annual influenza vaccination. Whole-study context: Some donors were sampled over the 2013-2014, 2014-2015 and 2015-2016 vaccinations.

Generated by immunoSEQ multiplex PCR, the TCRdb table keeps only in-frame clones and is missing some. This table holds 12,000 to 15,000 clones, less than 85% found once. Time point: 2014-2015 season, 7 days after vaccination. About this clone itself: Its antigen is still unknown.

This CDR3 spans 14 amino acids. Germline CDR1 reads SGHDT; CDR2 reads YYEEEE. Trimming took 4 bases from V and 4 from J; bases not matched to a gene: 6. Study-wide points: Successive annual vaccinations recalled a recurrent oligoclonal ICOS+CD38+ cTfh response with influenza-specific clonotypes. Day 7 ICOS+CD38+ clones were most often found later in ICOS-CD38- cTfh cells.

The chain joins TRBV5-6 to TRBJ2-5; TRBD1 agrees at 8 bases. Sequencing used CXCR5+ CD38- circulating T follicular helper cells from blood, obtained 7 days after influenza vaccination. Stated subset: circulating Tfh, non-naive CD4+CXCR5+PD-1+ (ICOS+CD38+ or ICOS-CD38-). The TCR comes from an adult who received the influenza vaccine. For the CDR3, the DNA is TGTGCCAGCAGCCCTGGACAGGGAGGAGAGACCCAGTACTTC. Its translation is CASSPGQGGETQYF. Together with reference TRBV5-6 and TRBJ2-5, the CDR3 gives the full variable domain: DAGVTQSPTHLIKTRGQQVTLRCSPKSGHDTVSWYQQALGQGPQFIFQYYEEEERQRGNFPDRFSGHQFPNYSSELNVNALLLGDSALYLCASSPGQGGETQYFGPGTRLLVL.